The entry below describes one TCR beta chain. This sample is drawn from a study of blood T cell repertoires in COVID-19. Study-wide background: Acute and convalescent COVID-19 samples came from the United States, Italy and Spain.

The table came from immunoSEQ multiplex PCR; TCRdb's copy has only in-frame clones and leaves some out. The sample includes 75,000 to 90,000 clones, about 83% of them seen just once. J lost 0 bases, V lost 1 base, and 5 bases had no gene match. This CDR3 has 16 amino acids. CDR1 and CDR2 (germline): LGHNA, YSLEER. Sequencing input: peripheral blood. The chain recombines TRBV4-3 with TRBJ2-7; 8 bases are a match to TRBD1. This TCR was recovered from a man in his fifties or sixties with active COVID-19. CDR3 residues: CASSQAGQGSSYEQYF. For the CDR3, the DNA is TGCGCCAGCAGCCAAGCCGGACAGGGAAGCTCCTACGAGCAGTACTTC.